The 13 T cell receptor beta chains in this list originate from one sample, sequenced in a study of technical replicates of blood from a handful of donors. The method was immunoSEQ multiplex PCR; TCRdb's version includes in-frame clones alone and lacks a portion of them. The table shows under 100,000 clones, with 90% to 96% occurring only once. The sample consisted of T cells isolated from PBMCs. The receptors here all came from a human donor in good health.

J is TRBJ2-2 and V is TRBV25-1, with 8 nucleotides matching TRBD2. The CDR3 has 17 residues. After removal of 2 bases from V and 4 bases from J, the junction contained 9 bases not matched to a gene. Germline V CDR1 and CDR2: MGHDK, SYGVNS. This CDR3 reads CASSEEGSGAVTGELFF. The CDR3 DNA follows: TGTGCCAGCAGTGAAGAAGGTAGCGGGGCCGTCACCGGGGAGCTGTTTTTT.

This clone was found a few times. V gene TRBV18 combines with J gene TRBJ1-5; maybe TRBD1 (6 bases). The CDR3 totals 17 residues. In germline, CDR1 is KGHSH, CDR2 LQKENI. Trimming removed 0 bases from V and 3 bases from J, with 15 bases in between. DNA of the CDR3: TGTGCCAGCTCACCACCGAATAGGGGGTCGGTCAATCAGCCCCAGCATTTT. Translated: CASSPPNRGSVNQPQHF.

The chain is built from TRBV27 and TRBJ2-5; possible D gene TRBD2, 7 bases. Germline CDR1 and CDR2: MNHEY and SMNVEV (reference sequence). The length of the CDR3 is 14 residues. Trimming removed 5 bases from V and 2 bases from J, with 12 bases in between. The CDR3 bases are TGTGCCAGCAGTACAGGGACTATTCAAGAGACCCAGTACTTC. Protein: CASSTGTIQETQYF.

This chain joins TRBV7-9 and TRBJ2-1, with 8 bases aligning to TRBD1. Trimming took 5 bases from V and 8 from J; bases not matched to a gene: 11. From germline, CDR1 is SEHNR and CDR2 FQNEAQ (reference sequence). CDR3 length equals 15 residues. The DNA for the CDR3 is TGTGCCAGCAGCCCTAGGTCGGCAGGGGGCTATGAGCAGTTCTTC. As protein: CASSPRSAGGYEQFF.

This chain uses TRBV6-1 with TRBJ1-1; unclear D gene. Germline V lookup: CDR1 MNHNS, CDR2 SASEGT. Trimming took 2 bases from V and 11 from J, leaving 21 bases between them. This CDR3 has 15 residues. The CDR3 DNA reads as TGTGCCAGCAGTGAAAATTCGAAACAGCCTTTTCAGGCTTTCTTT. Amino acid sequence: CASSENSKQPFQAFF.

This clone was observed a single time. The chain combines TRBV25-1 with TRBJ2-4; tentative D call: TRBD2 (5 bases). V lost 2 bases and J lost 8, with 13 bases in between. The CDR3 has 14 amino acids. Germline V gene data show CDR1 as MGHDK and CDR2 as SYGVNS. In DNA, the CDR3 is TGTGCCAGCAGTGAACCGTTTCTCGGGGACATTCAGTACTTC. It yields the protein CASSEPFLGDIQYF.

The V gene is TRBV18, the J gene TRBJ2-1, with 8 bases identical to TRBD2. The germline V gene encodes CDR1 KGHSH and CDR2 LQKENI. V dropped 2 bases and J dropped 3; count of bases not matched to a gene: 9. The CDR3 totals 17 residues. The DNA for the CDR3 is TGTGCCAGCTCACCATCCCCGGGAGGGCCAAACTACAATGAGCAGTTCTTC. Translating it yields CASSPSPGGPNYNEQFF.

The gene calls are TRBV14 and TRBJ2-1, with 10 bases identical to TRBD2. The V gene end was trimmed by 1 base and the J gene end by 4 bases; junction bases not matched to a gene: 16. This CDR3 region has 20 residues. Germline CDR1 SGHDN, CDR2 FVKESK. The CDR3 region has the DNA TGTGCCAGCAGCCAAGGAAAATCCTTGGGGCTAGCGGGGGAATACAATGAGCAGTTCTTC. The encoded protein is CASSQGKSLGLAGEYNEQFF.

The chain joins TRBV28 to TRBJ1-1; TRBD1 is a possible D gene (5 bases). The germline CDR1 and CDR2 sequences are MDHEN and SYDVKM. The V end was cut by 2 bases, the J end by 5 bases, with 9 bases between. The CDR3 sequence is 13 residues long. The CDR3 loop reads CASSLTGGTEAFF. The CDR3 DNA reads TGTGCCAGCAGTTTAACGGGGGGGACTGAAGCTTTCTTT.

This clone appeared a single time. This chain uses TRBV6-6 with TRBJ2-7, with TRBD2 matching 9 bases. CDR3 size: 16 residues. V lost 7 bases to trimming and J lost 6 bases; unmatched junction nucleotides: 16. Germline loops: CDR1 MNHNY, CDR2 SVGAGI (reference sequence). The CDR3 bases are TGTGCCAGCACCTGGGAGGCGGGACTAGCTCTGGTCGAGCAGTACTTC. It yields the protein CASTWEAGLALVEQYF.

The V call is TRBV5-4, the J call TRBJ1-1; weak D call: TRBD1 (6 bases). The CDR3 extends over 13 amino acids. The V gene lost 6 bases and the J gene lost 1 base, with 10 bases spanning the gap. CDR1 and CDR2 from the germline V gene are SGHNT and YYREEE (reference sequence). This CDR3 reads CASILQGNTEAFF. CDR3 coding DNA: TGTGCCAGCATACTACAGGGGAACACTGAAGCTTTCTTT.

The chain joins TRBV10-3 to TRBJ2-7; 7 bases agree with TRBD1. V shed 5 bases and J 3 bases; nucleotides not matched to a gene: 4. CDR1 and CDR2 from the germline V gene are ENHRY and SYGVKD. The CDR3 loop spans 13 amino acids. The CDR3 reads CAISLQGYYEQYF. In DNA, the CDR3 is TGTGCCATCAGTCTACAGGGGTACTACGAGCAGTACTTC.

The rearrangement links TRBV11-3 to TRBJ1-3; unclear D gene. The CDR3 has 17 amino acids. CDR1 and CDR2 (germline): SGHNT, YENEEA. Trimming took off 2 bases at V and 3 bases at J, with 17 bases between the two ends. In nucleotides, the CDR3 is TGTGCCAGCAGCTTACCCTCGATGGTGGGCGATGGAAACACCATATATTTT. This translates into CASSLPSMVGDGNTIYF.